Below, 11 T cell receptor beta chains from the same sample are listed, as sequenced in a study of CD8+ T cells in alopecia areata. Extracted RNA was reverse transcribed into cDNA, the sequencing template. Repertoires were generated with immunoSEQ multiplex PCR, while TCRdb's copy carries only in-frame clones and drops some. The sample has about 74,000 clones, 29% seen once. Specified treatment: oral pan-JAK inhibitor, 5-10 mg twice daily. The sequences come from CD8+ T cells sorted from blood, collected at week 4, from a patient treated with tofacitinib. Receptors were obtained from a human donor with alopecia areata.

V is TRBV29-1 and J is TRBJ1-2; D is unresolved. The CDR3 loop spans 12 amino acids. Trimming cost V 6 bases and J 8 bases, with 16 bases left between them. CDR1 is SQVTM and CDR2 is ANQGSEA in the germline V gene. The CDR3 nucleotides read TGCAGCGTGCCCGGCTTAGGAGGGGGCTACACCTTC. Its protein product is CSVPGLGGGYTF. The whole variable domain, remainder taken from reference TRBV29-1 and TRBJ1-2, is SAVISQKPSRDICQRGTSLTIQCQVDSQVTMMFWYRQQPGQSLTLIATANQGSEATYESGFVIDKFPISRPNLTFSTLTVSNMSPEDSSIYLCSVPGLGGGYTFGSGTRLTVV.

This clone was counted once. J is TRBJ2-3 and V is TRBV14, with unresolved D. The ends were cut back, 6 bases at V and 1 base at J, with 11 bases in the middle. Germline V gene lookup returns CDR1 SGHDN and CDR2 FVKESK. The CDR3 sequence is 14 residues long. The CDR3 sequence is CASSIDSGTDTQYF. CDR3 in DNA: TGTGCCAGCAGTATTGACTCCGGCACAGATACGCAGTATTTT.

The V call is TRBV29-1, the J call TRBJ2-7; possibly TRBD2 for D (6 bases). The CDR3 is 13 amino acids. V lost 5 bases and J lost 2, with 13 bases in between. Per the germline V gene, CDR1 is SQVTM and CDR2 is ANQGSEA. The CDR3 loop is CSVRLAYTYEQYF. The DNA of the CDR3 is TGCAGCGTTCGTCTAGCGTATACCTACGAGCAGTACTTC.

This clone occurred a few times. The V gene is TRBV7-9, the J gene TRBJ2-5; unclear D gene. The J call may be mistaken, given a closer DNA end match to TRBJ2-7. Germline CDR1 SEHNR, CDR2 FQNEAQ (reference sequence). This CDR3 spans 14 amino acids. CDR3 bases: TGTGCCAGCAGCTACCTCGCGGAGTCCTACGAGCAGTACTTC. Encoded protein: CASSYLAESYEQYF.

The V gene is TRBV11-2, the J gene TRBJ2-7; D not certain. Germline CDR1 is SGHAT and CDR2 is FQNNGV. The CDR3 spans 13 residues. The V end lost 3 bases, the J end lost 0 bases, and 6 bases lay between the germline ends. The CDR3 is CASSFEHSYEQYF. In nucleotides, the CDR3 is TGTGCCAGCAGCTTCGAGCACTCCTACGAGCAGTACTTC.

This clone has only a few counts. The V and J genes are TRBV29-1 and TRBJ2-2; 9 bases line up with TRBD1. The J segment lost 7 bases and the V segment lost 6 bases, leaving 9 bases of the junction unmatched. The CDR3 is made up of 14 amino acids. In germline, CDR1 is SQVTM, CDR2 ANQGSEA. DNA for the CDR3: TGCAGCGTCCTCGGGACAGGGCCGAGCGGGGAGCTGTTTTTT. The encoded protein is CSVLGTGPSGELFF.

V and J are TRBV29-1 and TRBJ2-2; possible D gene TRBD1, 5 bases. This CDR3 comprises 13 residues. CDR1 is SQVTM and CDR2 is ANQGSEA in the germline V gene. V was clipped by 1 base and J by 4 bases, with 7 bases between them. For the CDR3, the DNA is TGCAGCGTTGAAGTAGGGGTCACCGGGGAGCTGTTTTTT. It yields the protein CSVEVGVTGELFF.

This clone has just a few counts. The rearrangement links TRBV29-1 to TRBJ2-3; D is possibly TRBD1 or TRBD2 (5 bases each). Germline loops: CDR1 SQVTM, CDR2 ANQGSEA. V gave up 3 bases and J gave up 1 base, with 14 bases separating them. CDR3 size: 15 residues. The CDR3 reads CSVEGTPEGTDTQYF. The CDR3 DNA is TGCAGCGTTGAGGGGACCCCCGAGGGCACAGATACGCAGTATTTT.

The chain employs TRBV29-1 and TRBJ2-2; D may be TRBD2 (6 bases). Trimming shortened V by 7 bases and J by 3 bases, and 12 bases separated the two germline ends. This CDR3 contains 13 residues. Germline CDR1 is SQVTM and CDR2 is ANQGSEA. CDR3 DNA: TGCAGCGCGGGGGTGCCCTACACCGGGGAGCTGTTTTTT. Protein: CSAGVPYTGELFF.

The V gene is TRBV29-1, the J gene TRBJ2-2; D might be TRBD1 or TRBD2, each matching 5 bases. The V end was cut by 4 bases, the J end by 2 bases, with 11 bases between. The CDR3 consists of 14 residues. Germline V CDR1 and CDR2: SQVTM, ANQGSEA. The CDR3 nucleotides are TGCAGCGTTGTGGGGACCCTTAACACCGGGGAGCTGTTTTTT. It translates to CSVVGTLNTGELFF.

This chain connects TRBV29-1 to TRBJ1-1; D remains ambiguous. CDR1 is SQVTM and CDR2 is ANQGSEA in the germline V gene. The V gene lost 4 bases and the J gene lost 1 base, with 7 bases spanning the gap. This CDR3 is 12 amino acids long. CDR3 in amino acids: CSVVWRNTEAFF. The CDR3 DNA is TGCAGCGTTGTTTGGCGGAACACTGAAGCTTTCTTT.